The 2 T cell receptor delta chains below come from one sample, sequenced in a study of Vδ1+ human thymocytes. Overall study results and limits: Highly polyclonal TRG and TRD repertoires with Gaussian CDR3 length distributions appeared in thymus.

The antigens for these receptors are not known. RNA was extracted from the cells and then reverse transcribed. Pooled V-gene forward primers with one constant-region reverse primer generated the CDR3 amplicons by multiplex PCR. TCRdb reran clone calling via CATT on the multiplex PCR reads. The top ten clones hold roughly 0.5% of a sample with 45,000 to 60,000 delta-chain clones, 15% to 20% of them seen once. Material for sequencing was Vdelta1+ gamma-delta thymocytes from the thymus. Described subset: FACS-sorted CD3+ TCRalphabeta- TCRVdelta1+ TCRVdelta2- thymocytes. The receptor set was obtained from a boy younger than two who had congenital heart surgery.

The chain joins TRDV1 to TRDJ1; D is possibly TRDD3 (6 bases). Germline-derived CDR1 and CDR2 are TSWWSYY and QGS. V was clipped by 5 bases and J by 0 bases, with 25 bases between them. The CDR3 runs 19 residues. CDR3 protein: CALGFLPGTGLDYTDKLIF. CDR3 coding DNA: TGTGCTCTTGGGTTTCTCCCCGGTACTGGGTTAGACTACACCGATAAACTCATCTTT.

J is TRDJ1 and V is TRDV1, with a weak D call TRDD3 (6 bases). With 5 bases removed from V and 2 bases from J, the gap between germline ends came to 12 bases. Germline CDR1 TSWWSYY, CDR2 QGS. The CDR3 spans 14 residues. As DNA, the CDR3 is TGTGCTCTTGGGCGGGATGGGGATACCGATAAACTCATCTTT. The encoded protein is CALGRDGDTDKLIF.